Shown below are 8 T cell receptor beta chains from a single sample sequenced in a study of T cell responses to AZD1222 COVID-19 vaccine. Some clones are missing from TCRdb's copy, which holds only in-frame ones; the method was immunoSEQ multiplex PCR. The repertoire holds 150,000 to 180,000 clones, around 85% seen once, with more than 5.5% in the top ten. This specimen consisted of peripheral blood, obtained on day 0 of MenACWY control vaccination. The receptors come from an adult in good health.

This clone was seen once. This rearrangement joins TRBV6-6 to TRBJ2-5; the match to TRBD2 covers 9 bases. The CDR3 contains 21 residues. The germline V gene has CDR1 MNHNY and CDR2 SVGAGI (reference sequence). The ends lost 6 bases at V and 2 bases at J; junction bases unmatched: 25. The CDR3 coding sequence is TGTGCCAGCAGCAAAAAGGAGGAGGGGATGCCAGCGGGAGGCTTACAAGAGACCCAGTACTTC. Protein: CASSKKEEGMPAGGLQETQYF.

CDR3 sequence reads: CASTERPVYGYTF. The CDR3, as DNA: TGTGCCAGCACCGAGAGACCGGTATATGGCTACACCTTC. V and J are TRBV28 and TRBJ1-2; D ambiguous. Trimming left V 7 bases short and J 5 bases short, with 14 bases between. Germline lookup yields CDR1 MDHEN and CDR2 SYDVKM. The CDR3 is 13 residues long.

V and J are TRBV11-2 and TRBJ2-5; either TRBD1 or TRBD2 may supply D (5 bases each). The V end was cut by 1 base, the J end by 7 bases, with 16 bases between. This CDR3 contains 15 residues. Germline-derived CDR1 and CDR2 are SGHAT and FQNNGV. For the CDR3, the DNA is TGTGCCAGCAGCTTAGCTCCGGGACCCTCCAGGACCCAGTACTTC. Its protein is CASSLAPGPSRTQYF.

This CDR3 reads CASSYSPLTGGSAGYTF. CDR3 nucleotide sequence: TGTGCCAGCAGTTACTCTCCCTTAACAGGGGGCTCGGCTGGCTACACCTTC. This sequence joins TRBV6-2 or TRBV6-3 and TRBJ1-2, with 9 positions matching TRBD1. This CDR3 is 17 amino acids long. From germline, CDR1 is MNHEY and CDR2 SVGEGT. Unmatched junction bases numbered 12, after V lost 0 bases and J lost 7 bases.

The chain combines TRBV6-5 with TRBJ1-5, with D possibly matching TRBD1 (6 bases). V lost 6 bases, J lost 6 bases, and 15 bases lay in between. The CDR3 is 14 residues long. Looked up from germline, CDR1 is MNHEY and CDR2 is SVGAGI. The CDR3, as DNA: TGTGCCAGCAGCGGAGGGGGGTCAGGTCAGCCCCAGCATTTT. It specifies CASSGGGSGQPQHF.

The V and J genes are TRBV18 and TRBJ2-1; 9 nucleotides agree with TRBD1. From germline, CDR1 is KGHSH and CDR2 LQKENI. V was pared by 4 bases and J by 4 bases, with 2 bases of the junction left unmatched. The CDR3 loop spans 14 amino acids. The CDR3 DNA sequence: TGTGCCAGCTCACAAGGACAGGGGTACAATGAGCAGTTCTTC. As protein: CASSQGQGYNEQFF.

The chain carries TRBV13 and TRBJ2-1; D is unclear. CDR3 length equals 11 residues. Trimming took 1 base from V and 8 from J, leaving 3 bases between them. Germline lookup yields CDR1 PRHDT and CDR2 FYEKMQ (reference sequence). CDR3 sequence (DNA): TGTGCCAGCAGCTTAGCCGATGAGCAGTTCTTC. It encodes CASSLADEQFF.

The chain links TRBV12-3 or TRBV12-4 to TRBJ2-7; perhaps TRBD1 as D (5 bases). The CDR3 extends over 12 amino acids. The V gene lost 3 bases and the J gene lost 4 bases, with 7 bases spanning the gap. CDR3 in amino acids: CASSFRGYEQYF. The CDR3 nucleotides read TGTGCCAGCAGTTTTAGGGGATACGAGCAGTACTTC.